This is a list of T cell receptor beta chains from one sample in a study of cytomegalovirus exposure and HLA in healthy donors. Assay: immunoSEQ multiplex PCR; the TCRdb copy retains only in-frame clones and omits some. Of approximately 86,000 clones listed, about 85% were seen once; the top ten hold over 7%. The sequencing sample was made of PBMCs. These receptors all come from a man aged 35 to 55 in good health and CMV-seropositive. Each CDR3 is given with its conserved first and last residue. The order of the fields is V gene, J gene, clone size, D gene, CDR3 DNA, CDR3 protein. The D gene is left open where the match is weak. Size is omitted from some rows. Given values are once, few, many or a class for expanded clones.

V: TRBV30; J: TRBJ2-5; size: -; D: -; DNA: TGTGCCTGGAATCGCGGACTTCAAGAGACCCAGTACTTC; CDR3: CAWNRGLQETQYF
V: TRBV14; J: TRBJ2-1; size: -; D: -; DNA: TGTGCCAGCAGCCGAATACAAGGATTGGGCCGGGGGCAGTTCTTC; CDR3: CASSRIQGLGRGQFF
V: TRBV15; J: TRBJ1-1; size: -; D: -; DNA: TGTGCCACCAGCAGAGACGCGTATAAGTTGAACACTGAAGCTTTCTTT; CDR3: CATSRDAYKLNTEAFF
V: TRBV11-3; J: TRBJ2-7; size: -; D: -; DNA: TGTGCCAGCAGTCCCGGGATCGCCTACGAGCAGTACTTC; CDR3: CASSPGIAYEQYF
V: TRBV21-1; J: TRBJ2-3; size: -; D: -; DNA: TGTGCCAGCAGCAAGCTAGCGGTTACGGATACGCAGTATTTT; CDR3: CASSKLAVTDTQYF
V: TRBV5-6; J: TRBJ2-1; size: -; D: TRBD2; DNA: TGTGCCAGCAGCTTGCTCCGGGGGGGCTCCTACAATGAGCAGTTCTTC; CDR3: CASSLLRGGSYNEQFF
V: TRBV5-6; J: TRBJ1-2; size: once; D: -; DNA: TGTGCCAGCAGCTTAGGGGTGGGCTACACCTTC; CDR3: CASSLGVGYTF
V: TRBV2; J: TRBJ1-2; size: -; D: -; DNA: TGTGCCAGCAGCGAACAGGGCTTGTATGGCTACACCTTC; CDR3: CASSEQGLYGYTF
V: TRBV25-1; J: TRBJ2-4; size: -; D: TRBD1; DNA: TGTGCCAGCAACCCGACAGGGGTTGGCATTCAGTACTTC; CDR3: CASNPTGVGIQYF
V: TRBV28; J: TRBJ1-1; size: -; D: -; DNA: TGTGCCAGCAGTTTTCAGGGGATGAACACTGAAGCTTTCTTT; CDR3: CASSFQGMNTEAFF
V: TRBV6-5; J: TRBJ2-7; size: -; D: -; DNA: TGTGCCAGCACCCAGGCTGGCGAGCAGTACTTC; CDR3: CASTQAGEQYF
V: TRBV11-2; J: TRBJ2-7; size: -; D: TRBD1; DNA: TGTGCCAGCAGCCCCAGGGGGAGCTCCTACGAGCAGTACTTC; CDR3: CASSPRGSSYEQYF
V: TRBV7-9; J: TRBJ2-2; size: -; D: TRBD1; DNA: TGTGCCAGCAGCCGCCGGGACAGGGAGTCCACCGGGGAGCTGTTTTTT; CDR3: CASSRRDRESTGELFF
V: TRBV5-4; J: TRBJ2-5; size: -; D: TRBD1; DNA: TGTGCCAGCAGCCAGGTGGGGCACAGGGGAAGTGAGACCCAGTACTTC; CDR3: CASSQVGHRGSETQYF
V: TRBV5-1; J: TRBJ2-5; size: few; D: -; DNA: TGCGCCAGCAGCCCGGATGTGGGAGGAGAGACCCAGTACTTC; CDR3: CASSPDVGGETQYF
V: TRBV2; J: TRBJ2-7; size: few; D: TRBD2; DNA: TGTGCCAGCAGTGAACGAGGAAGCGGGGGGGTCTACGAGCAGTACTTC; CDR3: CASSERGSGGVYEQYF
V: TRBV19; J: TRBJ2-5; size: -; D: -; DNA: TGTGCCAGTAGTGTGGGTCACGGGGAGACCCAGTACTTC; CDR3: CASSVGHGETQYF
V: TRBV29-1; J: TRBJ2-1; size: -; D: -; DNA: TGCAGCCTCTTTGAGGTGAACAATGAGCAGTTCTTC; CDR3: CSLFEVNNEQFF
V: TRBV10-2; J: TRBJ1-1; size: -; D: -; DNA: TGCGCCAGCAGTGCAAACACTGAAGCTTTCTTT; CDR3: CASSANTEAFF
V: TRBV7-9; J: TRBJ1-2; size: -; D: -; DNA: TGTGCCAGCAGCCCTACAGACGGATCTCGCGGCTACACCTTC; CDR3: CASSPTDGSRGYTF
V: TRBV5-6; J: TRBJ2-7; size: -; D: -; DNA: TGTGCCAGCAGCTCGGCACAACGGGGGACCCACGAGCAGTACTTC; CDR3: CASSSAQRGTHEQYF
V: TRBV7-3; J: TRBJ2-7; size: -; D: -; DNA: TGTGCCAGCAGCTTAGTGAGGTCGCTTTCATACGAGCAGTACTTC; CDR3: CASSLVRSLSYEQYF
V: TRBV5-1; J: TRBJ1-2; size: once; D: -; DNA: TGCGCCAGCAGCTTATATCAGGGTGGATATGGCTACACCTTC; CDR3: CASSLYQGGYGYTF
V: TRBV7-6; J: TRBJ1-6; size: -; D: -; DNA: TGTGCCAGCAGCCCGAGGGACGGGGGTAATTCACCCCTCCACTTT; CDR3: CASSPRDGGNSPLHF
V: TRBV19; J: TRBJ2-1; size: -; D: -; DNA: TGTGCCAGTACCAGGGGGCGGGGGTTTGATGAGCAGTTCTTC; CDR3: CASTRGRGFDEQFF
V: TRBV6-6; J: TRBJ1-2; size: few; D: -; DNA: TGTGCCAGCAGTTCCCAGGTTACTAACTATGGCTACACCTTC; CDR3: CASSSQVTNYGYTF
V: TRBV15; J: TRBJ1-5; size: -; D: TRBD1; DNA: TGTGCCACCAGCAGCGACAGGGTAAATCAGCCCCAGCATTTT; CDR3: CATSSDRVNQPQHF
V: TRBV6-5; J: TRBJ2-3; size: -; D: -; DNA: TGTGCCAGCAGTTACTCTACAGCCACAGATACGCAGTATTTT; CDR3: CASSYSTATDTQYF
V: TRBV9; J: TRBJ1-3; size: -; D: -; DNA: TGTGCCAGCAGTGTAGATGGAGGTCCCTCTGGAAACACCATATATTTT; CDR3: CASSVDGGPSGNTIYF
V: TRBV6-1; J: TRBJ2-1; size: -; D: TRBD1; DNA: TGTGCCAGCAGCCCCGGGACAGAAACCTACAATGAGCAGTTCTTC; CDR3: CASSPGTETYNEQFF
V: TRBV11-2; J: TRBJ2-7; size: -; D: -; DNA: TGTGCCAGCAGCAAGCGGGCTCCGGGCTACGAGCAGTACTTC; CDR3: CASSKRAPGYEQYF
V: TRBV7-9; J: TRBJ1-2; size: -; D: -; DNA: TGTGCCAGCGTCGGTCTGGGCCTCACCGCTAACTATGGCTACACCTTC; CDR3: CASVGLGLTANYGYTF
V: TRBV5-1; J: TRBJ2-2; size: -; D: TRBD2; DNA: TGCGCCAGCAGCCCAAGCGGGAGCGGGGCCGGGGAGCTGTTTTTT; CDR3: CASSPSGSGAGELFF
V: TRBV7-9; J: TRBJ2-5; size: -; D: -; DNA: TGTGCCAGCAGCTCCCCCCACCTCGTCGGGGAGACCCAGTACTTC; CDR3: CASSSPHLVGETQYF
V: TRBV4-2; J: TRBJ1-1; size: medium-sized; D: -; DNA: TGTGCCAGCAGCCAAGTCACAGCGAACACTGAAGCTTTCTTT; CDR3: CASSQVTANTEAFF
V: TRBV6-1; J: TRBJ2-2; size: -; D: -; DNA: TGTGCCAGCAGTGAAGCAAGCGGAGACACCGGGGAGCTGTTTTTT; CDR3: CASSEASGDTGELFF
V: TRBV21-1; J: TRBJ1-6; size: -; D: -; DNA: TGTGCCAGCAGCAAAGCAGGGACACTCATGCTTAATTCACCCCTCCACTTT; CDR3: CASSKAGTLMLNSPLHF
V: TRBV7-3; J: TRBJ2-3; size: -; D: -; DNA: TGTGCCAGCAGCTTAGCCCCCCGGAGTATGGGCACAGATACGCAGTATTTT; CDR3: CASSLAPRSMGTDTQYF
V: TRBV6-6; J: TRBJ1-5; size: -; D: TRBD1; DNA: TGTGCCAGCAGTTACCGGACAGGCGATAGCAATCAGCCCCAGCATTTT; CDR3: CASSYRTGDSNQPQHF
V: TRBV5-6; J: TRBJ1-5; size: -; D: TRBD1; DNA: TGTGCCAGCAGCTCCCTGGGACAGGCGATTGGGCCCCAGCATTTT; CDR3: CASSSLGQAIGPQHF
V: TRBV10-3; J: TRBJ1-5; size: -; D: -; DNA: TGTGCCAGCACCCAGCAGGCCGGAGGTATGCAGCCCCAGCATTTT; CDR3: CASTQQAGGMQPQHF
V: TRBV11-2; J: TRBJ2-7; size: -; D: -; DNA: TGTGCCAGCAGCTTAGTTCCGTCAGTCCCGACCTACGAGCAGTACTTC; CDR3: CASSLVPSVPTYEQYF
V: TRBV2; J: TRBJ1-6; size: -; D: TRBD1; DNA: TGTGCCAGCAAATCCGGGACAGGGGGTAATTCACCCCTCCACTTT; CDR3: CASKSGTGGNSPLHF
V: TRBV5-1; J: TRBJ2-5; size: -; D: -; DNA: TGCGCCAGCAGCTTCGTAGGACTCGACCAAGAGACCCAGTACTTC; CDR3: CASSFVGLDQETQYF
V: TRBV10-1; J: TRBJ2-1; size: -; D: TRBD2; DNA: TGCGCCAGTGGTATGACTAGCGGGGGGAAGAATGAGCAGTTCTTC; CDR3: CASGMTSGGKNEQFF
V: TRBV5-8; J: TRBJ1-5; size: -; D: TRBD1; DNA: TGTGCCAGCAGCGCTGACAGGGCTAGCAATCAGCCCCAGCATTTT; CDR3: CASSADRASNQPQHF
V: TRBV7-9; J: TRBJ1-6; size: -; D: TRBD1; DNA: TGTTCCAGCAGCTTAGTGAGGGGACAGAAAAATTCACCCCTCCACTTT; CDR3: CSSSLVRGQKNSPLHF
V: TRBV11-3; J: TRBJ1-1; size: -; D: TRBD1; DNA: TGTGCCAGCAGCACAGGACAGGGGGCATACACTGAAGCTTTCTTT; CDR3: CASSTGQGAYTEAFF
V: TRBV5-1; J: TRBJ1-1; size: -; D: -; DNA: TGCGCCAGCAGCCCCGAGGGGGTTATGAACACTGAAGCTTTCTTT; CDR3: CASSPEGVMNTEAFF
V: TRBV7-3; J: TRBJ2-5; size: few; D: TRBD1; DNA: TGTGCCAGCAGCCAAGACAGGGGGCACGAGACCCAGTACTTC; CDR3: CASSQDRGHETQYF
V: TRBV5-3; J: TRBJ1-5; size: -; D: -; DNA: TGTGCCAGAAGCCTAAAGGGACTGTCGAATCAGCCCCAGCATTTT; CDR3: CARSLKGLSNQPQHF
V: TRBV6-5; J: TRBJ2-7; size: -; D: TRBD2; DNA: TGTGCCAGCAGCCCCGGGCTAGCGGGAGTTCGCGAGCAGTACTTC; CDR3: CASSPGLAGVREQYF
V: TRBV5-1; J: TRBJ1-2; size: -; D: -; DNA: TGCGCCAGCAGCTTGGGGGGCAGCTATGGCTACACCTTC; CDR3: CASSLGGSYGYTF
V: TRBV19; J: TRBJ2-1; size: -; D: TRBD2; DNA: TGTGCCAGTAGTACTAGCGGGAGGGCCAATGAGCAGTTCTTC; CDR3: CASSTSGRANEQFF
V: TRBV7-2; J: TRBJ2-3; size: -; D: TRBD2; DNA: TGTGCCAGCAGCTTAGGGGGCAGCGGGGGGGCAGATACGCAGTATTTT; CDR3: CASSLGGSGGADTQYF
V: TRBV28; J: TRBJ1-2; size: -; D: -; DNA: TGTGCCAGCAGTTTACAAGGACTGATAACCTATGGCTACACCTTC; CDR3: CASSLQGLITYGYTF
V: TRBV5-1; J: TRBJ2-5; size: -; D: TRBD2; DNA: TGCGCCAGCAGCTCGGGACTAGCGGGGACTAGGGAGACCCAGTACTTC; CDR3: CASSSGLAGTRETQYF
V: TRBV5-1; J: TRBJ2-4; size: -; D: -; DNA: TGCGCCAGCAGCTTAAGTACGGGAAACATTCAGTACTTC; CDR3: CASSLSTGNIQYF